The 25 T cell receptor beta chains below all came from one sample that was sequenced in a study of HIV-infected children after antiretroviral therapy interruption. Noted treatment: PENTA 11 planned treatment interruption arm or continuous ART arm. Unique molecular identifiers were included in an RNA-based 3' RACE TCR library. Via MiXCR, TCRdb re-called the 3' RACE reads, giving one row per CDR3 protein. Of some 90,000 distinct CDR3 sequences in the sample, around 6.9% were seen once. The sample consisted of CD45RA+ CD4+ T cells from PBMCs, pooled from several time points, taken from a donor given antiretroviral therapy, either interrupted or continuous. Subset specified: naive CD4+ CD45RA+ CD45RO- T cells. These receptors were obtained from a pool of human donors with HIV.

This clonotype showed up many times. This chain connects TRBV20-1 to TRBJ2-6, with 12 bases matching TRBD1. The trim removed 5 bases at V and 2 bases at J, leaving 1 base unmatched. Looked up from germline, CDR1 is DFQATT and CDR2 is SNEGSKA (reference sequence). The CDR3 contains 15 residues. CDR3 loop: CSARDRGPGANVLTF. The CDR3 DNA reads TGCAGTGCTCGGGACAGGGGGCCTGGGGCCAACGTCCTGACTTTC.

This clonotype was seen many times. The V call is TRBV20-1, the J call TRBJ1-1; D ambiguous. The CDR3 is 15 amino acids. V was pared by 3 bases and J by 3 bases, with 17 bases between. Germline CDR1 DFQATT, CDR2 SNEGSKA (reference sequence). CDR3 nucleotides: TGCAGTGCTAGGGAGCATGGGGTTGGCGACACTGAAGCTTTCTTT. Its translation is CSAREHGVGDTEAFF.

The chain combines TRBV2 with TRBJ2-2, with a weak D call TRBD2 (6 bases). Germline CDR1 reads SNHLY; CDR2 reads FYNNEI. The CDR3 covers 14 residues. Trimming left V 6 bases short and J 0 bases short, with 8 bases between. In DNA, the CDR3 is TGTGCCAGCAGGGGGACTGCGAACACCGGGGAGCTGTTTTTT. This sequence encodes CASRGTANTGELFF.

The gene calls are TRBV10-3 and TRBJ2-7, with 7 bases that match TRBD1. The CDR3 has 16 residues. The V segment lost 2 bases and the J segment 0 bases; nucleotides outside the gene matches: 7. CDR1 and CDR2 from the germline V gene are ENHRY and SYGVKD. The CDR3 bases are TGTGCCATCAGTGAGGGCCTACAGGGGACCTCCTACGAGCAGTACTTC. Its protein product is CAISEGLQGTSYEQYF.

As for this clonotype: A much larger clone differs by one base, so this may be a read error. This rearrangement joins TRBV9 to TRBJ2-6, with D perhaps matching TRBD1 (5 bases). This CDR3 has 15 amino acids. The germline gives CDR1 SGDLS, CDR2 YYNGEE. The CDR3 region is CASSVGTLGAIVLTF. The CDR3 DNA follows: TGTGCCAGCAGCGTAGGGACGCTTGGGGCCATCGTCCTGACTTTC.

This clonotype was seen many times. The CDR3 loop reads CASSLDGATGTEAFF. The CDR3 DNA sequence: TGCGCCAGCAGCTTGGATGGGGCAACGGGAACTGAAGCTTTCTTT. The J gene is TRBJ1-1, the V gene TRBV5-1; weak D call: TRBD1 (5 bases). Deletions cut 0 bases from V and 5 bases from J, with 14 bases between. The CDR3 totals 15 residues. CDR1 is SGHRS, CDR2 YFSETQ, per germline.

This chain joins TRBV11-2 and TRBJ2-4; tentative D call: TRBD2 (7 bases). The CDR3 is 16 amino acids. Germline V gives CDR1 SGHAT, CDR2 FQNNGV. The germline V and J ends were trimmed by 0 bases and 7 bases, with 16 bases remaining between them. The CDR3 DNA is TGTGCCAGCAGCTTAGAGGGGGGGGCGCTGAGTAACATTCAGTACTTC. Amino acid sequence: CASSLEGGALSNIQYF.

This clonotype was detected many times. The chain combines TRBV6-2 or TRBV6-3 with TRBJ1-2, with no clear D. The CDR3 has 14 residues. V was pared by 2 bases and J by 4 bases, with 11 bases between. Germline-derived CDR1 and CDR2 are MNHEY and SVGEGT. CDR3 sequence: CASSYAALGYGYTF. CDR3 nucleotides: TGTGCCAGCAGTTACGCAGCCCTGGGCTATGGCTACACCTTC.

This rearrangement joins TRBV12-3 or TRBV12-4 to TRBJ2-5, with TRBD2 matching over 7 bases. V shed 5 bases and J 5 bases; nucleotides not matched to a gene: 8. The CDR3 loop spans 14 amino acids. CDR3 region: CASSTRTSGETQYF. The CDR3 DNA sequence: TGTGCCAGCAGTACAAGGACTAGTGGTGAGACCCAGTACTTC.

This clonotype was detected many times. V and J are TRBV5-1 and TRBJ2-3, with 8 bases matching TRBD1. CDR3 length equals 15 residues. Germline values: CDR1 SGHRS, CDR2 YFSETQ. Trimming at V came to 1 base and at J to 2 bases, leaving 3 bases not matched to a gene. The CDR3 spells CASSLNRGYTDTQYF. Written as DNA, the CDR3 is TGCGCCAGCAGCTTGAACAGGGGGTACACAGATACGCAGTATTTT.

This clonotype was found many times. The chain combines TRBV7-3 with TRBJ2-5; 7 bases match TRBD1. V gave up 4 bases and J gave up 5 bases; unmatched junction bases: 4. Germline V gene lookup returns CDR1 SGHTA and CDR2 FQGTGA. CDR3 length: 13 residues. As DNA, the CDR3 is TGTGCCAGCAGCTACAGGGGTGGGGAGACCCAGTACTTC. The encoded protein is CASSYRGGETQYF.

The sample holds many counts of this clonotype. The rearrangement uses TRBV20-1 and TRBJ1-1; no firm D call. The CDR3 consists of 14 residues. V lost 1 base and J lost 1, with 10 bases in between. Germline V gene lookup returns CDR1 DFQATT and CDR2 SNEGSKA (reference sequence). The CDR3 DNA is TGCAGTGCTAGAGTCGTTTCAGGGAACACTGAAGCTTTCTTT. Amino acid sequence: CSARVVSGNTEAFF.

The sample holds many counts of this clonotype. The chain couples TRBV6-4 to TRBJ1-1; D uncertain. The V and J ends lost 4 bases and 1 base respectively, with 7 bases between them. The CDR3 consists of 13 residues. CDR1 is MRHNA, CDR2 SNTAGT, per germline. The CDR3, as DNA: TGTGCCAGCAGTGCCACGGCGAACACTGAAGCTTTCTTT. Translated: CASSATANTEAFF.

This clonotype showed up just a few times. This chain links TRBV24-1 with TRBJ2-2, with D uncertain. The CDR3 has 14 residues. Trimming shortened V by 6 bases and J by 0 bases, and 7 bases separated the two germline ends. The germline gives CDR1 KGHDR, CDR2 SFDVKD. The CDR3 DNA follows: TGTGCCACCAGTAGACGGACGAACACCGGGGAGCTGTTTTTT. The encoded protein is CATSRRTNTGELFF.

This clonotype occurred many times. CDR3 region: CASSIDGTGEQFF. DNA for the CDR3: TGTGCCAGTAGTATAGACGGGACAGGGGAGCAGTTCTTC. The chain joins TRBV19 to TRBJ2-1, with 9 bases fitting TRBD1. J lost 10 bases, V lost 0 bases, and 1 base had no gene match. This CDR3 contains 13 residues. The germline V gene has CDR1 LNHDA and CDR2 SQIVND (reference sequence).

This clonotype has ten or more counts. The CDR3 reads CASIVTGGSTGELFF. The DNA of the CDR3 is TGTGCCAGCATCGTGACAGGGGGAAGCACCGGGGAGCTGTTTTTT. J is TRBJ2-2 and V is TRBV6-6, with 9 bases lining up with TRBD1. CDR3 length: 15 residues. J lost 4 bases, V lost 7 bases, and 7 bases had no gene match. Germline lookup yields CDR1 MNHNY and CDR2 SVGAGI (reference sequence).

This clonotype was counted at least ten times. This chain joins TRBV5-6 and TRBJ2-1, with D uncertain. Trimming removed 0 bases at V and 8 bases at J, with 12 bases between. In germline, CDR1 is SGHDT, CDR2 YYEEEE. This CDR3 has 14 residues. For the CDR3, the DNA is TGTGCCAGCAGCTTGGACCCGAGTAGGGATGAGCAGTTCTTC. Residues: CASSLDPSRDEQFF.

In this sample, this clonotype turned up many times. This sequence joins TRBV20-1 and TRBJ1-1; 11 nucleotides line up with TRBD1. The V gene end was trimmed by 1 base and the J gene end by 6 bases; junction bases not matched to a gene: 1. The germline V gene has CDR1 DFQATT and CDR2 SNEGSKA (reference sequence). The CDR3 has 13 amino acids. The CDR3 here is CSARGDRGSEAFF. Here the CDR3 DNA reads TGCAGTGCTAGAGGGGACAGGGGGTCTGAAGCTTTCTTT.

This clonotype was recorded at least ten times. The rearrangement links TRBV21-1 to TRBJ1-5; no DNA check was done on the table's D call, TRBD1. TRBV21-1 is marked as a pseudogene. CDR3 length: 18 residues. This chain's CDR3 is CASSKGDRTPNSNQPQHF. The CDR3 nucleotides are TGTGCCAGCAGCAAAGGGGATAGGACACCGAATAGCAATCAGCCCCAGCATTTT.

This clonotype was counted at least ten times. The gene calls are TRBV15 and TRBJ2-1; 7 bases map to TRBD1. CDR1 is LNHNV, CDR2 YYDKDF, per germline (reference sequence). V dropped 0 bases and J dropped 3; count of bases not matched to a gene: 2. CDR3 length: 15 residues. The CDR3 loop reads CATSRDRGYYNEQFF. The CDR3 DNA follows: TGTGCCACCAGCAGAGACAGGGGGTACTACAATGAGCAGTTCTTC.

This clonotype showed up just a few times. The chain combines TRBV5-1 with TRBJ2-7; 12 nucleotides align to TRBD2. Germline lookup yields CDR1 SGHRS and CDR2 YFSETQ. The V segment lost 4 bases and the J segment 7 bases; nucleotides outside the gene matches: 15. The CDR3 runs 17 residues. The DNA of the CDR3 is TGCGCCAGCAGCCCGAGACTAGCGGGGGCGCAAAGGACGGAGCAGTACTTC. Translated: CASSPRLAGAQRTEQYF.

This clonotype was recorded at least ten times. The chain couples TRBV28 to TRBJ2-4, with 14 bases that match TRBD2. Losses at the gene ends were 3 bases for V and 6 bases for J; bases not matched to a gene: 1. The CDR3 covers 15 residues. CDR1 is MDHEN, CDR2 SYDVKM, per germline. The CDR3 is CASSFGLAGGNIQYF. DNA of the CDR3: TGTGCCAGCAGTTTTGGACTAGCGGGAGGAAACATTCAGTACTTC.

The chain is built from TRBV11-2 and TRBJ1-2; TRBD1 is a possible D gene (5 bases). V lost 7 bases and J 6 bases, leaving 18 bases between the germline ends. The CDR3 has 14 amino acids. The germline V gene has CDR1 SGHAT and CDR2 FQNNGV. CDR3 loop: CASTPTQGSHGYTF. For the CDR3, the DNA is TGTGCCAGCACCCCAACGCAGGGTTCCCATGGCTACACCTTC.

At least ten counts were recorded for this clonotype. The genes are TRBV9 and TRBJ1-4; D perhaps matches TRBD1 (5 bases). This CDR3 is built from 15 residues. From germline, CDR1 is SGDLS and CDR2 YYNGEE. Trimming left V 4 bases short and J 5 bases short, with 15 bases between. The CDR3 nucleotides read TGTGCCAGCAGCCCAAGGGGAGTCAGGAATGAAAAACTGTTTTTT. This codes for CASSPRGVRNEKLFF.

In this sample, this clonotype turned up a few times. The V and J genes are TRBV20-1 and TRBJ1-5; D not certain. The germline V gene encodes CDR1 DFQATT and CDR2 SNEGSKA (reference sequence). The CDR3 sequence is 14 residues long. The ends were cut back, 6 bases at V and 5 bases at J, with 17 bases in the middle. CDR3 protein: CSASSITGDQPQHF. The DNA for the CDR3 is TGCAGTGCCTCCAGTATTACCGGGGATCAGCCCCAGCATTTT.